This T cell receptor beta chain appears in the sequencing data of a study of T cell changes during pregnancy in multiple sclerosis. CDR1 and CDR2 (germline): MNHNS, SASEGT. V trimming: 6 bases; J trimming: 7 bases; junction bases outside the gene matches: 5. This CDR3 is built from 13 residues. The table came from immunoSEQ multiplex PCR; TCRdb's copy has only in-frame clones and leaves some out. The sample shows about 120,000 clones, roughly 92% of them seen only once. The genes are TRBV6-1 and TRBJ1-4; 7 bases match TRBD1. This clonotype originated in a female donor with multiple sclerosis, enrolled in a pregnancy study. Source: peripheral blood, taken before pregnancy. The CDR3 loop is CASSPTGFEKLFF. The CDR3 bases are TGTGCCAGCAGCCCGACAGGGTTTGAAAAACTGTTTTTT.